Following are 5 T cell receptor beta chains from one sample sequenced in a study of metastatic and nonmetastatic thyroid tumors. No patient had received any treatment before thyroid surgery. TCRdb redid the clone calls on the PCR reads using MiXCR. The repertoire holds about 25,000 clones, with around a fifth as singletons. Sequenced material: blood. The receptors originated from a male donor with papillary thyroid cancer or a benign thyroid nodule (not recorded which). Some clones in this sample may be carry-over from other donors' samples.

Ten or more counts support this clone. This chain's CDR3 is CASSLSITDTQYF. CDR3 DNA sequence: TGTGCCAGCAGTTTATCGATAACAGATACGCAGTATTTT. The chain carries TRBV27 and TRBJ2-3, with unresolved D. The germline CDR1 and CDR2 sequences are MNHEY and SMNVEV (reference sequence). V was shortened by 0 bases and J by 3 bases, with 4 bases between the two germline ends. The CDR3 contains 13 residues.

This clone was seen more than once but under ten times. V gene TRBV28 combines with J gene TRBJ2-5; TRBD1 or TRBD2 may be the D gene (5 bases each). The CDR3 totals 17 residues. Trimming took 5 bases from V and 4 from J, leaving 23 bases between them. From germline, CDR1 is MDHEN and CDR2 SYDVKM. DNA of the CDR3: TGTGCCAGCAGTCTCAGCCGGACATTTCGGGATTTAGAGACCCAGTACTTC. Translated, it gives CASSLSRTFRDLETQYF. The entire variable domain, with the rest obtained from reference TRBV28 and TRBJ2-5, is as follows: DVKVTQSSRYLVKRTGEKVFLECVQDMDHENMFWYRQDPGLGLRLIYFSYDVKMKEKGDIPEGYSVSREKKERFSLILESASTNQTSMYLCASSLSRTFRDLETQYFGPGTRLLVL.

This clone occurred many times. The chain uses TRBV19 and TRBJ2-3; possible D gene TRBD2, 6 bases. The CDR3 consists of 15 residues. The germline V gene has CDR1 LNHDA and CDR2 SQIVND (reference sequence). Trimming removed 3 bases from V and 13 bases from J, with 23 bases in between. CDR3 DNA: TGTGCCAGTAGTATTTCACAAGGTTCCGTAGCGGTTGAGTATTTT. This encodes CASSISQGSVAVEYF.

The V gene is TRBV5-4, the J gene TRBJ2-2; TRBD2 matches 9 bases. The CDR3 is made up of 18 amino acids. With 7 bases clipped from V and 2 bases from J, the junction kept 15 bases outside the gene matches. Germline lookup yields CDR1 SGHNT and CDR2 YYREEE (reference sequence). CDR3 bases: TGTGCCAGCCACCCTTGGCTAGCGGGATGTTTTAACACCGGGGAGCTGTTTTTT. Its translation: CASHPWLAGCFNTGELFF.

This clone has at least ten counts. The genes are TRBV20-1 and TRBJ2-4, with a possible D match to TRBD1 (6 bases). V lost 4 bases to trimming and J lost 4 bases, with 17 bases between them. This CDR3 has 15 amino acids. Germline V gene data show CDR1 as DFQATT and CDR2 as SNEGSKA (reference sequence). The CDR3 here is CSAKALTGSKNIQYF. The CDR3 nucleotides read TGCAGTGCTAAAGCGTTGACAGGCTCTAAAAACATTCAGTACTTC.